The 30 T cell receptor beta chains given below trace back to one sample, sequenced in a study of blood T cell repertoires in COVID-19. The assay was immunoSEQ multiplex PCR, and TCRdb's table has in-frame clones only and misses some. The sample lists approximately 91,000 clones, about 80% occurring once. The sample taken for sequencing was peripheral blood. All receptors come from a man aged 70 or older with acute or convalescent COVID-19.

The rearrangement uses TRBV27 and TRBJ2-1, with TRBD2 matching over 7 bases. Germline V gene lookup returns CDR1 MNHEY and CDR2 SMNVEV (reference sequence). V was clipped by 2 bases and J by 3 bases; unmatched bases: 13. This CDR3 comprises 18 residues. CDR3 in amino acids: CASSLRVGGVLDYNEQFF. The CDR3 DNA reads as TGTGCCAGCAGTTTAAGGGTTGGGGGGGTTTTGGACTACAATGAGCAGTTCTTC.

The CDR3 reads CASSSPGVNEQFF. The CDR3 region has the DNA TGTGCCAGCAGCTCCCCCGGGGTAAATGAGCAGTTCTTC. This chain connects TRBV7-9 to TRBJ2-1, with D tentatively TRBD2 (5 bases). CDR1 and CDR2 from the germline V gene are SEHNR and FQNEAQ (reference sequence). The length of the CDR3 is 13 residues. V dropped 4 bases and J dropped 7 bases, with 11 bases sitting between them.

The rearrangement links TRBV12-3 or TRBV12-4 to TRBJ1-6; D remains ambiguous. Trimming pared 5 bases from V and 4 bases from J, leaving 6 bases between. This CDR3 comprises 13 residues. The CDR3 nucleotides are TGTGCCAGCAGTGCCCAGTATAATTCACCCCTCCACTTT. Protein product: CASSAQYNSPLHF.

This clone has just a few counts. The V gene is TRBV19, the J gene TRBJ2-7, with 9 bases aligning to TRBD2. V shed 3 bases and J 2 bases; nucleotides not matched to a gene: 5. There are 15 residues in the CDR3. Germline V lookup: CDR1 LNHDA, CDR2 SQIVND (reference sequence). This CDR3 reads CASSIQAGGTYEQYF. In DNA, the CDR3 is TGTGCCAGTAGTATCCAAGCGGGAGGAACCTACGAGCAGTACTTC.

This clone was picked up one time. The rearrangement uses TRBV4-1 and TRBJ2-7; TRBD2 is a possible D gene (6 bases). This CDR3 has 16 residues. Germline values: CDR1 MGHRA, CDR2 YSYEKL. Trimming took off 3 bases at V and 4 bases at J, with 19 bases between the two ends. This CDR3 is CASSQELGRGNYEQYF. The CDR3 DNA is TGCGCCAGCAGCCAGGAATTAGGACGGGGGAATTACGAGCAGTACTTC.

The V call is TRBV28, the J call TRBJ2-2, with a possible D match to TRBD2 (5 bases). There are 13 residues in the CDR3. Germline values: CDR1 MDHEN, CDR2 SYDVKM. V was shortened by 6 bases and J by 4 bases, with 9 bases between the two germline ends. The CDR3 DNA is TGTGCCAGCAGGTACGGGGTCACCGGGGAGCTGTTTTTT. Protein product: CASRYGVTGELFF.

The J gene is TRBJ2-1, the V gene TRBV6-4, with 8 positions matching TRBD2. Losses at the gene ends were 5 bases for V and 6 bases for J; bases not matched to a gene: 3. This CDR3 spans 13 amino acids. Germline CDR1 is MRHNA and CDR2 is SNTAGT. The CDR3 DNA reads TGTGCCAGCAGTCCCGGGACTAGCAATGAGCAGTTCTTC. Translating gives CASSPGTSNEQFF.

The table lists this clone with a few counts. This chain uses TRBV6-5 with TRBJ2-4, with 7 bases aligning to TRBD2. There are 14 residues in the CDR3. The V gene's germline CDR1 is MNHEY and CDR2 SVGAGI. Trimming at V came to 4 bases and at J to 12 bases, leaving 12 bases not matched to a gene. The CDR3, as DNA: TGTGCCAGCAGTTCCGATCTAGCGGCCCGGGATCAGTACTTC. Translated, it gives CASSSDLAARDQYF.

As DNA, the CDR3 is TGTGCCAGCAGCCCCGGAGGTTGGGGGCAATTCAATGAGCAGTTCTTC. It encodes CASSPGGWGQFNEQFF. The J gene is TRBJ2-1, the V gene TRBV7-2, with a tentative D call TRBD1 (6 bases). CDR3 size: 16 residues. Germline assignment: CDR1 SGHTA and CDR2 FQGNSA. The V end was cut by 5 bases, the J end by 6 bases, with 20 bases between.

The chain uses TRBV11-1 and TRBJ2-3, with no clear D. The CDR3 is made up of 13 amino acids. V lost 0 bases, J lost 3 bases, and 4 bases lay in between. Germline CDR1 is SGHAT and CDR2 is FQDESV (reference sequence). CDR3 DNA sequence: TGTGCCAGCAGCTTAGCGCTAACAGATACGCAGTATTTT. Translation: CASSLALTDTQYF.

V gene TRBV15 combines with J gene TRBJ1-3; 7 nucleotides agree with TRBD1. Trimming at V came to 1 base and at J to 4 bases, leaving 10 bases not matched to a gene. CDR3 size: 17 residues. The germline CDR1 and CDR2 sequences are LNHNV and YYDKDF (reference sequence). The CDR3 spells CATSRVLDAQGGNTIYF. The CDR3 DNA reads as TGTGCCACCAGCAGAGTTCTCGACGCACAGGGGGGAAACACCATATATTTT.

The rearrangement joins TRBV5-1 to TRBJ2-4; 7 nucleotides line up with TRBD2. Germline V gene sequence: CDR1 SGHRS, CDR2 YFSETQ. This CDR3 comprises 17 residues. Trimming took 4 bases from V and 1 from J; bases not matched to a gene: 11. CDR3 sequence reads: CASSGPGGSTAKNIQYF. DNA for the CDR3: TGCGCCAGCAGCGGACCCGGGGGGAGTACGGCCAAAAACATTCAGTACTTC.

This rearrangement joins TRBV2 to TRBJ2-4; maybe TRBD2 (6 bases). The CDR3 has 11 residues. CDR1 is SNHLY and CDR2 is FYNNEI in the germline V gene. The V end was cut by 1 base, the J end by 15 bases, with 10 bases between. CDR3 protein: CASSEDGTPYF. CDR3 in DNA: TGTGCCAGCAGTGAAGATGGGACTCCGTACTTC.

A word on this clone: Other DNA sequences from this sample encode an identical CDR3 as well. This rearrangement joins TRBV5-4 to TRBJ1-1; D perhaps matches TRBD1 (5 bases). The CDR3 contains 14 residues. The germline CDR1 and CDR2 sequences are SGHNT and YYREEE (reference sequence). V was clipped by 1 base and J by 0 bases, with 7 bases between them. Written as DNA, the CDR3 is TGTGCCAGCAGCTTGACGGACATGAACACTGAAGCTTTCTTT. This sequence encodes CASSLTDMNTEAFF.

The chain carries TRBV5-4 and TRBJ1-3, with 8 bases fitting TRBD1. Trimming took 4 bases from V and 1 from J; bases not matched to a gene: 10. CDR3 length equals 17 residues. Germline lookup yields CDR1 SGHNT and CDR2 YYREEE (reference sequence). The CDR3 is CASSQTGGAGSGNTIYF. The CDR3 DNA sequence: TGTGCCAGCAGCCAAACAGGGGGAGCTGGATCTGGAAACACCATATATTTT. Filled out from reference TRBV5-4 and TRBJ1-3, the complete variable domain reads ETGVTQSPTHLIKTRGQQVTLRCSSQSGHNTVSWYQQALGQGPQFIFQYYREEENGRGNFPPRFSGLQFPNYSSELNVNALELDDSALYLCASSQTGGAGSGNTIYFGEGSWLTVV.

This clone was seen only once. J is TRBJ1-4 and V is TRBV28; TRBD1 is a possible D gene (6 bases). The germline gives CDR1 MDHEN, CDR2 SYDVKM. Trimming left V 6 bases short and J 7 bases short, with 15 bases between. The CDR3 contains 14 residues. CDR3 coding DNA: TGTGCCAGCAGCCCAATCGGGACACGTGAAAAACTGTTTTTT. Amino acids: CASSPIGTREKLFF.

V is TRBV9 and J is TRBJ2-7, with D uncertain. Germline V gene lookup returns CDR1 SGDLS and CDR2 YYNGEE. This CDR3 contains 13 residues. The germline V and J ends were trimmed by 0 bases and 0 bases, with 4 bases remaining between them. Here the CDR3 reads CASSVGVSYEQYF. DNA of the CDR3: TGTGCCAGCAGCGTAGGAGTCTCCTACGAGCAGTACTTC.

The chain combines TRBV5-1 with TRBJ1-4; TRBD1 might be the D (5 bases). The germline V and J ends were trimmed by 0 bases and 1 base, with 13 bases remaining between them. This CDR3 contains 17 residues. Per the germline V gene, CDR1 is SGHRS and CDR2 is YFSETQ. The CDR3, as DNA: TGCGCCAGCAGCTTGGGGGCAGGGTCTCGAACTAATGAAAAACTGTTTTTT. This gives the protein CASSLGAGSRTNEKLFF.

The CDR3, as DNA: TGTGCCAGCAGCCAAGGAGCGGGAGGGGTGGAGACCCAGTACTTC. It codes for CASSQGAGGVETQYF. The chain recombines TRBV3-1 (or the pseudogene TRBV3-2) with TRBJ2-5, with 10 positions matching TRBD2. CDR1 and CDR2 from the germline V gene are LGHDT and YNNKEL (reference sequence). V gave up 1 base and J gave up 5 bases; unmatched junction bases: 4. The CDR3 is 15 residues long.

This clone occurred once. In DNA form, the CDR3 reads TGTGCCAGCAGTGAGAATATGGTGAGCTATGAGCAGTTCTTC. Translated: CASSENMVSYEQFF. This chain joins TRBV6-4 and TRBJ2-1; D is unresolved. From germline, CDR1 is MRHNA and CDR2 SNTAGT. Trimming took 3 bases from V and 8 from J, leaving 14 bases between them. The CDR3 runs 14 residues.

The chain employs TRBV10-3 and TRBJ2-5; 13 nucleotides match TRBD2. From germline, CDR1 is ENHRY and CDR2 SYGVKD. The CDR3 is 17 residues long. Losses at the gene ends were 4 bases for V and 2 bases for J; bases not matched to a gene: 7. The CDR3 DNA reads as TGTGCCATCAGTGGAGGAGGACTAGCGGGAGAACAAGAGACCCAGTACTTC. Its translation: CAISGGGLAGEQETQYF.

Notes on this clone: A junction end diverges from the germline sequence, so it may reflect a read error. The chain combines TRBV27 with TRBJ2-1; 9 bases map to TRBD2. This CDR3 comprises 18 residues. The germline gives CDR1 MNHEY, CDR2 SMNVEV (reference sequence). The CDR3 DNA follows: TGTGCCCGCAGTTTTGCGGGGGGGGGAGGGAGCTCCTACAATGAGCAGTTCTTC. Amino acid sequence: CARSFAGGGGSSYNEQFF.

V gene TRBV3-1 (or the pseudogene TRBV3-2) combines with J gene TRBJ2-5, with TRBD1 matching 12 bases. Looked up from germline, CDR1 is LGHDT and CDR2 is YNNKEL (reference sequence). The CDR3 runs to 16 residues. The ends lost 3 bases at V and 4 bases at J; junction bases unmatched: 6. The CDR3 DNA reads as TGTGCCAGCAGCCACCCGGGACAGGGGGCGCGAGAGACCCAGTACTTC. It translates to CASSHPGQGARETQYF.

The chain combines TRBV2 with TRBJ1-5; D is uncertain. CDR3 size: 16 residues. CDR1 SNHLY and CDR2 FYNNEI come from the germline V gene. V lost 7 bases to trimming and J lost 9 bases, with 25 bases between them. CDR3 nucleotides: TGTGCCAGCAAGCGGACGGGCCTCGAAAGGATGCGGCCCCAGCATTTT. It translates to CASKRTGLERMRPQHF.

V gene TRBV6-5 combines with J gene TRBJ2-3; TRBD1 matches at 7 bases. CDR3 size: 15 residues. Germline assignment: CDR1 MNHEY and CDR2 SVGAGI. Trimming removed 3 bases from V and 10 bases from J; junction bases left unmatched: 13. CDR3 in DNA: TGTGCCAGCAGTTATGGACAGGACCTCAAGGGATCGCAGTATTTT. Residues: CASSYGQDLKGSQYF.

The chain combines TRBV10-1 with TRBJ1-5, with a possible D match to TRBD1 (6 bases). Trimming pared 10 bases from V and 6 bases from J, leaving 19 bases between. The CDR3 spans 14 residues. The germline gives CDR1 WNHNN, CDR2 SYGVQD (reference sequence). CDR3 sequence: CAILQGRDLQPQHF. The CDR3 region has the DNA TGCGCCATACTACAGGGCCGGGACCTTCAGCCCCAGCATTTT.

The chain uses TRBV7-8 and TRBJ1-5, with TRBD1 as a possible D gene (6 bases). Germline CDR1 reads SGHVS; CDR2 reads FQNEAQ. V was cut by 0 bases and J by 4 bases, with 10 bases left in between. The CDR3 is 15 residues long. The DNA for the CDR3 is TGTGCCAGCAGCTTAGCGAGCAGGGGTAATCAGCCCCAGCATTTT. This gives the protein CASSLASRGNQPQHF. The full variable domain, rest sourced from reference TRBV7-8 and TRBJ1-5, is GAGVSQSPRYKVAKRGQDVALRCDPISGHVSLFWYQQALGQGPEFLTYFQNEAQLDKSGLPSDRFFAERPEGSVSTLKIQRTQQEDSAVYLCASSLASRGNQPQHFGDGTRLSIL.

There are a few counts of this clone. V gene TRBV7-9 combines with J gene TRBJ1-6; D ambiguous. The CDR3 totals 13 residues. With 4 bases removed from V and 11 bases from J, the gap between germline ends came to 12 bases. Germline V CDR1 and CDR2: SEHNR, FQNEAQ (reference sequence). CDR3 nucleotides: TGTGCCAGCAGCTCAGCCCCTTTAACACCCCTCCACTTT. Its protein product is CASSSAPLTPLHF.

The chain has TRBV10-3 and TRBJ2-5; the D gene is possibly TRBD2 (7 bases). CDR3 length: 14 residues. Trimming stripped 2 bases from V and 5 bases from J, with 12 bases between. Germline V CDR1 and CDR2: ENHRY, SYGVKD. DNA for the CDR3: TGTGCCATCAGTGAGCTCAGGGGAGGGGAGACCCAGTACTTC. It translates to CAISELRGGETQYF.

V gene TRBV6-1 combines with J gene TRBJ2-7, with D possibly TRBD1 on 5 matching bases. V was clipped by 1 base and J by 0 bases, with 7 bases between them. Germline CDR1 reads MNHNS; CDR2 reads SASEGT. CDR3 length: 14 residues. Here the CDR3 reads CASSEGTYSYEQYF. In nucleotides, the CDR3 is TGTGCCAGCAGTGAAGGGACATACTCCTACGAGCAGTACTTC.